The entry below gives a single T cell receptor beta chain sequence along with its context. TCRdb's copy holds only in-frame clones and misses some; the assay was immunoSEQ multiplex PCR. Of tens of thousands of clones detected, about 82% appear once; the ten largest clones hold 9.5% to 13%. The data originate from a study of T cells in narcolepsy. V was pared by 6 bases and J by 2 bases, with 5 bases between. The CDR3 is made up of 12 amino acids. Germline CDR1 MNHNS, CDR2 SASEGT. This clonotype was sampled from a human donor in good health. Material for sequencing was memory (CD45RA-) CD4+ T cells from blood. The rearrangement joins TRBV6-1 to TRBJ1-5, with D perhaps TRBD1 (5 bases). The CDR3: CASRGRNQPQHF. The CDR3 DNA is TGTGCCAGCAGGGGACGCAATCAGCCCCAGCATTTT.